One sample yielded the 13 T cell receptor beta chains listed below, sequenced in a study of CD8 T cells in ankylosing spondylitis (dated by TCRdb to about 2017). Preparation of the library involved 5' RACE. Instrument on record: Illumina HiSeq 2500. TCRdb trimmed the raw reads at Q25, called clones with MiXCR and kept productive beta chains. When rows share a CDR3 protein, they turn into one entry using the most common DNA and genes. The sample records around 320,000 distinct CDR3 sequences, roughly 20% of which are singletons. About 4% of the sample lies in the top ten. Sequencing was performed on blood, either unsorted or a sorted T cell fraction (not recorded which). The receptors stem from a female donor with ankylosing spondylitis or in good health (not recorded which).

This clonotype has a handful of counts. J is TRBJ2-1 and V is TRBV7-7; 8 bases match TRBD2. Germline V CDR1 and CDR2: SSHAT, FNYEAQ (reference sequence). V was clipped by 1 base and J by 5 bases; unmatched bases: 4. This CDR3 is 15 amino acids long. The CDR3 loop reads CASSLGLAPHNEQFF. The CDR3 bases are TGTGCCAGCAGCTTAGGACTAGCGCCCCACAATGAGCAGTTCTTC.

This clonotype was counted a few times. This chain joins TRBV20-1 and TRBJ2-7; no firm D call. CDR3 length equals 14 residues. With 4 bases removed from V and 2 bases from J, the gap between germline ends came to 15 bases. Germline loops: CDR1 DFQATT, CDR2 SNEGSKA (reference sequence). The CDR3 here is CSATGSPGAYEQYF. The CDR3 nucleotides read TGCAGTGCTACGGGTTCTCCGGGCGCCTACGAGCAGTACTTC.

The count of this clonotype is one. The chain is built from TRBV5-6 and TRBJ2-5, with D uncertain. This CDR3 is built from 15 residues. Germline V gene sequence: CDR1 SGHDT, CDR2 YYEEEE. Trimming cost V 7 bases and J 2 bases, with 18 bases left between them. The CDR3 DNA reads as TGTGCCAGCGGTCCCTCCCTTGGTCCACAAGAGACCCAGTACTTC. Its translation: CASGPSLGPQETQYF.

V usage is TRBV19 and J usage is TRBJ2-7; 7 nucleotides line up with TRBD2. Trimming took 5 bases from V and 4 from J; bases not matched to a gene: 2. This CDR3 contains 12 residues. CDR1 is LNHDA and CDR2 is SQIVND in the germline V gene (reference sequence). CDR3 bases: TGTGCCAGTAGTGGACTAGATTACGAGCAGTACTTC. Its translation: CASSGLDYEQYF.

The V call is TRBV28, the J call TRBJ1-4; TRBD1 matches at 10 bases. CDR1 is MDHEN, CDR2 SYDVKM, per germline. V shed 10 bases, J shed 8 bases, and the junction held 7 bases outside the gene matches. The length of the CDR3 is 13 residues. The DNA for the CDR3 is TGTGCCATTTCGGACAGGGGGATAGAAAAACTGTTTTTT. It encodes CAISDRGIEKLFF.

The chain combines TRBV6-1 with TRBJ2-5; a possible D gene is TRBD2 (6 bases). The CDR3 is 15 amino acids. Germline CDR1 MNHNS, CDR2 SASEGT. The V end lost 3 bases, the J end lost 5 bases, and 16 bases lay between the germline ends. As DNA, the CDR3 is TGTGCCAGCAGTGAGCTGCTGCGGGGAGTCGAGACCCAGTACTTC. Its protein is CASSELLRGVETQYF.

The chain couples TRBV5-1 to TRBJ2-4; D is uncertain. The germline CDR1 and CDR2 sequences are SGHRS and YFSETQ. Trimming took off 0 bases at V and 4 bases at J, with 11 bases between the two ends. There are 15 residues in the CDR3. In DNA form, the CDR3 reads TGCGCCAGCAGCTTGGGAGTGGGCGAGAAAAACATTCAGTACTTC. Translating it yields CASSLGVGEKNIQYF.

This clonotype was found a few times. V and J are TRBV12-3 or TRBV12-4 and TRBJ1-1; D not resolved. Trimming shortened V by 3 bases and J by 5 bases, and 10 bases separated the two germline ends. The CDR3 spans 13 residues. DNA for the CDR3: TGTGCCAGCAGTTTGGCTTCGCGGACTGAAGCTTTCTTT. Protein: CASSLASRTEAFF.

The chain couples TRBV12-3 or TRBV12-4 to TRBJ1-5; 8 bases line up with TRBD1. Trimming removed 5 bases from V and 5 bases from J; junction bases left unmatched: 2. The CDR3 runs to 13 residues. CDR3 sequence reads: CASSGTGHQPQHF. The CDR3 region has the DNA TGTGCCAGCAGTGGGACAGGCCATCAGCCCCAGCATTTT.

This clonotype was picked up a small number of times. This chain connects TRBV2 to TRBJ1-1; 8 bases line up with TRBD1. After removal of 6 bases from V and 5 bases from J, the junction contained 5 bases not matched to a gene. CDR1 and CDR2 from the germline V gene are SNHLY and FYNNEI. The CDR3 consists of 13 residues. CDR3 sequence reads: CASRDRAPTEAFF. In nucleotides, the CDR3 is TGTGCCAGCAGGGACAGGGCCCCGACTGAAGCTTTCTTT. The entire variable domain, with the rest obtained from reference TRBV2 and TRBJ1-1, is as follows: EPEVTQTPSHQVTQMGQEVILRCVPISNHLYFYWYRQILGQKVEFLVSFYNNEISEKSEIFDDQFSVERPDGSNFTLKIRSTKLEDSAMYFCASRDRAPTEAFFGQGTRLTVV.

The genes are TRBV27 and TRBJ1-5; D remains unclear. Germline V gene lookup returns CDR1 MNHEY and CDR2 SMNVEV (reference sequence). The V and J ends lost 5 bases and 3 bases respectively, with 8 bases between them. CDR3 length: 13 residues. CDR3 DNA sequence: TGTGCCAGCAGTCCGCAGTACAATCAGCCCCAGCATTTT. Translation: CASSPQYNQPQHF.

This clonotype was seen a handful of times. This sequence joins TRBV6-1 and TRBJ2-7; TRBD2 is a possible D gene (5 bases). Germline-derived CDR1 and CDR2 are MNHNS and SASEGT. V was clipped by 5 bases and J by 10 bases, with 21 bases between them. The length of the CDR3 is 14 residues. The CDR3 reads CASSKDSLSGKQYF. CDR3 nucleotides: TGTGCCAGCAGTAAGGACTCGCTCTCTGGGAAACAGTACTTC.

This clonotype was found many times. The chain employs TRBV4-3 and TRBJ2-5, with TRBD2 matching over 13 bases. Trimming took 3 bases from V and 1 from J; bases not matched to a gene: 8. Germline CDR1 and CDR2: LGHNA and YSLEER. The CDR3 has 18 residues. In DNA form, the CDR3 reads TGCGCCAGCAGCCAGAGGACTAGCGGGGGACCTCGCCAAGAGACCCAGTACTTC. Protein product: CASSQRTSGGPRQETQYF.